Included here is one TCR beta chain sequence, with context. Recovery meant two consecutive negative NP/OP PCR tests, professional clearance, or resolved symptoms. These data are taken from a study of blood T cell repertoires in COVID-19. Generated by immunoSEQ multiplex PCR, the TCRdb table keeps only in-frame clones and is missing some. The table includes approximately 230,000 clones, roughly four fifths detected once. The sequenced sample was PBMCs or T cells enriched from blood (not recorded which). The TCR comes from a man aged 35-49 years who had recovered from COVID-19.

The CDR3 sequence is CASSSLLGASNQPQHF. In nucleotides, the CDR3 is TGTGCCAGCAGCTCTTTACTGGGGGCAAGCAATCAGCCCCAGCATTTT. The chain recombines TRBV5-5 with TRBJ1-5; a weak D match, TRBD1 (6 bases). The CDR3 runs to 16 residues. CDR1 is SGHKS and CDR2 is YYEKEE in the germline V gene (reference sequence). V was shortened by 3 bases and J by 1 base, with 14 bases between the two germline ends.